What follows describes a single T cell receptor beta chain. Its antigen specificity is not known. Base qualities were left out, and no much larger clone turns up one base away. The cohort consisted of approximately 670 healthy bone marrow donors. At the time of sampling, all cohort members were nominally healthy, though unrecorded immune exposures were likely present. The donor tested CMV seropositive and was one of the 289 seropositive cohort members. Every donor gave a peripheral blood sample, and the peripheral blood mononuclear cells from that sample were used for TCR beta sequencing. The Qiagen DNeasy Blood Extraction Kit was used to extract genomic DNA from the blood cell samples. Libraries were built with the immunoSEQ multiplex PCR assay. For the multiplex PCR, a mixture combining 60 forward primers for TCR Vbeta segments and 13 reverse primers for TCR Jbeta segments was used. A multiplex PCR assay on genomic DNA amplified the CDR3 region of rearranged TCR beta genes. On the Illumina HiSeq System, the amplified TCR beta libraries were sequenced as 87-base-pair reads. On the study's bioinformatics: A later analysis tallied roughly 78 million unique TCR beta chains across the roughly 610 repertoires, and around 9.9 million of those chains were shared by two or more donors. A nearest-neighbor algorithm error-corrected the raw reads and collapsed the reads into unique sequences, merging closely related sequences to remove PCR and sequencing errors. CDR3 sequences were aligned to IMGT reference sequences to assign V, D and J gene segments. For a sequence to be retained, a match of at least six nucleotides was required to both a V gene segment and a J gene segment. Rearrangements were classified as productive when the CDR3 lacked stop codons and remained in frame with V and J, and all other rearrangements were classified as non-productive. CDR3 was defined by IMGT convention, running from the second conserved V-encoded cysteine to the conserved J-encoded phenylalanine. The earlier analysis of about 590 of the donors excluded sequences that lacked an unambiguous match to a single V gene segment. An earlier analysis of several hundred of the donors classified V segments as functional when productive rearrangements were above 56.7% and as segregating when the standard deviation between donors was above 5%. A statistical classification framework was built for diagnosing cytomegalovirus status from the catalog of TCR beta chain sequences. In a later analysis, V and J genes were assigned by comparing TCR nucleotide sequences against IMGT/GENE-DB human TR gene sequences. In a later analysis, CDR3 sequences and most-parsimonious VDJ recombination scenarios were assigned using the TCRdist pipeline. In a later analysis, each TCR beta chain was defined by its CDR3 amino acid sequence together with its V-gene family, and reads lacking a unique V-gene family were excluded. In a later analysis, several hundred highly shared, low-generation-probability nucleotide sequences were removed to address suspected cross-contamination and a sequencing artifact. In a later analysis, a clonal expansion index was calculated for each public chain from normalized within-repertoire ranks of inferred template counts. Generation probabilities in a later analysis came from a VDJ recombination model fitted to out-of-frame rearrangements, and those results were checked against IGoR. A later analysis scored TCR-TCR, TCR-HLA and TCR-CMV co-occurrence with hypergeometric tests, applying a repertoire-size bias correction to TCR pairs. To estimate false discovery rates, a later analysis permuted the HLA or CMV assignments 20 times. In a later analysis, co-occurring TCRs were grouped using DBSCAN, and TCRdist sequence similarity was added for clustering within HLA-allele-positive subsets. Co-occurrence clustering excluded repertoires with fewer than 30,000 or more than 120,000 public chains, plus five with anomalous nucleotide sharing. Sourced from immuneACCESS, this table was stored by TCRdb with only in-frame sequences that have V and J called. A share of the clones is absent; for the studies checked, an unresolved V gene accounts for under half, and the remainder has no known explanation. That table is the source of V, J and clone size, and D and trimming were worked out from the DNA. Counted in this sample were under 200,000 clones; roughly 80% of them appeared once. The ten largest clones take up approximately 1.5% of the sample.

Sequences MDHEN (CDR1) and SYDVKM (CDR2) are obtained from the germline V gene. The CDR3, from cysteine to phenylalanine, totals 14 residues. The retained sequence is limited to the CDR3, 42 bases, with the frame set at the first base. Compared with germline, V lacks 6 bases and J lacks 7 bases; bases without a gene match: 9. This specimen belongs to a study of cytomegalovirus exposure and HLA in healthy donors (dated by TCRdb to the late 2010s). A note on the overall study: An earlier analysis of several hundred of the donors reported 276 Gb of sequence data and some 100 million unique TCR beta sequences from 150 million to 200 million T cells. Roughly 290 gigabases of sequencing data and 70 million to 95 million unique TCR sequences made up an early release that covered several hundred HLA-typed donors. Of the approximately 400 genotyped donors, around 81% fell in the genetic ancestry cluster associated with self-reported Caucasian donors. The study was designed to test whether signatures of past pathogen exposure could be identified by cataloging public T cell receptors. The T cell repertoires of 666 subjects were profiled by immunosequencing and related to cytomegalovirus serostatus. Besides the first cohort of 666 subjects, a separate validation cohort made up of over a hundred different subjects was used. To predict cytomegalovirus infection status, the study brought together high-throughput TCR immunosequencing, statistical association of individual TCRs with disease status, and machine learning. In a later analysis, previously published TCR beta repertoires from roughly 710 donors were re-analyzed and high-resolution HLA genotyping was added so that TCR occurrence patterns could be studied. In the later analysis, no new phenotypic data were used to find candidate immune exposures; instead, reliance was placed on TCR beta sequences and their occurrence across donors. An earlier analysis of 450 to 750 of the donors used high-throughput TCR beta sequencing to judge whether each TCR beta V gene segment behaved as functional or pseudogenic. Donor age, sex, ethnicity and CMV serostatus were collected together with the repertoire data. Genome-wide SNP genotypes for about 55% of the roughly 670 donors were used in a later genetic analysis, which treated that subset as a discovery cohort. All discovery cohort repertoires had been generated on a single sequencing platform. HLA typing included class I and class II loci at four-digit resolution. Typing coverage differed by locus: A, B, C, DRB1 and DQB1 were typed in roughly 620-630 donors, DQA1 in roughly 510, DPA1 in over 600, and DPB1 in 400 to 480. About 5 DR-DQ haplotypes were handled as single units for association and clustering, since linkage in the cohort was strong. Among around 400 genotyped donors of the cohort, an average of approximately 250,000 unique TCR beta nucleotide sequences were sequenced per donor, roughly 20% of them non-productive.

What the work shows at the level of the full study, not this receptor alone: According to a later analysis, most CMV-associated TCR beta chains appeared to be HLA-restricted, and the HLA associations seemed to be driven largely by CMV exposure. For the cohort, immune exposure information was limited to CMV serostatus. A cluster of highly shared sequence variants was judged likely to be a technical artifact of the sequencing pipeline. In a later analysis, several top co-occurrence clusters were reported to appear linked to parvovirus B19, influenza, CMV and Epstein-Barr virus. Because HLA typing was missing for some donors at each locus, association tests included only the typed subset. In a later analysis, TCR association rates were found to vary across HLA loci, with the most associated TCRs seen for DRB1 alleles and the fewest for HLA-C alleles. Only TCR beta chains were sequenced in this cohort, and the absence of alpha or paired-chain data limited detectable features. The authors suggested that the approach could potentially be extended to other disease states and immunological phenotypes. Presence/absence analyses assumed roughly uniform sequencing depth across donors, an assumption that may not hold. In a later genetic analysis, fewer N-insertions in productive TCRs were reported among donors in an Asian-associated ancestry cluster than the approximately 670-donor mean. A later analysis associated 16,951 TCR beta sequences with specific HLA alleles at a false discovery rate of 0.05. A later analysis found that HLA-associated TCR beta chains were more clonally expanded and had lower generation probabilities than equally common non-associated chains. In a later genetic analysis, a missense DCLRE1C variant was associated with V-gene and J-gene trimming of TCR beta chains, and the association was replicated in an independent cohort. Assigning TCR associations to individual alleles was difficult when HLA alleles, especially DR and DQ, strongly co-occurred. Correlated functional status among segregating V segments might reflect linkage disequilibrium, but an unknown experimental factor could not be ruled out. The study gave a list of 150 to 200 TCR beta chains associated with cytomegalovirus. A further reported finding was that TCR beta sequences accurately predicted the HLA-A and HLA-B alleles for most subjects in the first cohort. Most TCR sequences were observed very rarely across donors, whereas some public TCRs were present in many individuals. In an earlier analysis of 587 of the donors, most TCR beta V segments were observed in productive rearrangements about 87% or about 30% of the time, broadly matching IMGT annotations. The classifier was reported to diagnose cytomegalovirus status with high specificity and sensitivity in both the original and validation cohorts. In vitro tests confirmed that a few of the cytomegalovirus-associated TCR beta chains recognize cytomegalovirus antigens. Because counts were too low, 15 or so rarely observed V segments, including chromosome 9 orphons, were excluded from the earlier analysis of 587 of the donors. Because the 87-base-pair reads could not distinguish some IMGT-functional V segments, including TRBV6-2 and TRBV6-3, those segments were excluded.

Sequencing was done on a sample of PBMCs. The origin of this receptor is a girl under 18 in good health and CMV-seropositive. The chain couples TRBV28 to TRBJ1-2; 9 bases in the junction line up with TRBD1. CDR3 protein: CASRPRDRVSGYTF. The nucleotide sequence is given as TGTGCCAGCAGACCCCGGGACAGGGTATCTGGCTACACCTTC.